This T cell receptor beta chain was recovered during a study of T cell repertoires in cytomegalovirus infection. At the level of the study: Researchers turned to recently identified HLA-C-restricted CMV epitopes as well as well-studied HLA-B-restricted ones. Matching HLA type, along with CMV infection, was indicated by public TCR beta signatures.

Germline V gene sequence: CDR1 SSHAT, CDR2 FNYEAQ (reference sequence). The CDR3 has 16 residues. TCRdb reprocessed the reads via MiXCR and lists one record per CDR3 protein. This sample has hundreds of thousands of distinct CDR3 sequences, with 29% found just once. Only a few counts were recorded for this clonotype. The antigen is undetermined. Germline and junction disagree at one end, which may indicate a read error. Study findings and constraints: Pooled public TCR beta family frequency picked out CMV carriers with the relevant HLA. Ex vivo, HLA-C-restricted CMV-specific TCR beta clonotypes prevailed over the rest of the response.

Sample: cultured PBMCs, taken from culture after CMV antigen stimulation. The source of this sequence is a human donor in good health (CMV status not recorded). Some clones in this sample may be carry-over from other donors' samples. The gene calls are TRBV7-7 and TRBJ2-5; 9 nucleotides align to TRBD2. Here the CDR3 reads CASSPQTSGSQETQYF. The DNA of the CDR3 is TGTGCTAGCAGCCCCCAGACTAGCGGCAGCCAAGAGACCCAGTACTTC.